This entry lists 17 T cell receptor beta chains sequenced from one sample in a study of cytomegalovirus exposure and HLA in healthy donors. Researchers ran the PCR with 60 Vbeta and 13 Jbeta primers. Profiled with immunoSEQ multiplex PCR; TCRdb holds only in-frame clones, not every one. This table has tens of thousands of clones, more than 65% appearing once. Sequenced: PBMCs. The receptor source for this set is a male donor in good health and CMV-seropositive.

The V gene is TRBV5-1, the J gene TRBJ2-1, with 10 bases aligning to TRBD2. CDR3 length: 16 residues. The germline V gene encodes CDR1 SGHRS and CDR2 YFSETQ. V shed 4 bases and J 0 bases; nucleotides not matched to a gene: 4. CDR3 region: CASSTRLAGSYNEQFF. As DNA, the CDR3 is TGCGCCAGCAGCACCCGACTAGCGGGCTCCTACAATGAGCAGTTCTTC. The whole variable domain, remainder taken from reference TRBV5-1 and TRBJ2-1, is KAGVTQTPRYLIKTRGQQVTLSCSPISGHRSVSWYQQTPGQGLQFLFEYFSETQRNKGNFPGRFSGRQFSNSRSEMNVSTLELGDSALYLCASSTRLAGSYNEQFFGPGTRLTVL.

The V call is TRBV28, the J call TRBJ1-1, with TRBD1 as a possible D gene (5 bases). The CDR3 length is 14 residues. Germline assignment: CDR1 MDHEN and CDR2 SYDVKM. The V gene lost 5 bases and the J gene lost 3 bases, with 13 bases spanning the gap. In DNA, the CDR3 is TGTGCCAGCAGTAGGACCGGGGGATACACTGAAGCTTTCTTT. Translating gives CASSRTGGYTEAFF.

The gene calls are TRBV5-1 and TRBJ2-7; TRBD2 agrees at 10 bases. The CDR3 consists of 14 residues. V shed 0 bases, J shed 4 bases, and the junction held 1 base outside the gene matches. Germline V gene data show CDR1 as SGHRS and CDR2 as YFSETQ. This CDR3 is CASSLDSGRYEQYF. The DNA for the CDR3 is TGCGCCAGCAGCTTGGATAGCGGGAGGTACGAGCAGTACTTC.

The count of this clone is one. V gene TRBV27 combines with J gene TRBJ2-1, with a weak D call TRBD2 (5 bases). From germline, CDR1 is MNHEY and CDR2 SMNVEV (reference sequence). This CDR3 has 15 residues. Deletions cut 8 bases from V and 2 bases from J, with 16 bases between. Written as DNA, the CDR3 is TGTGCCAGCTCGTTTAGGAGAGCGGCCTACAATGAGCAGTTCTTC. Residues: CASSFRRAAYNEQFF.

The chain recombines TRBV5-1 with TRBJ2-1, with 7 bases aligning to TRBD1. V shed 1 base, J shed 1 base, and the junction held 2 bases outside the gene matches. The CDR3 spans 15 residues. The germline V gene has CDR1 SGHRS and CDR2 YFSETQ. CDR3 amino acids: CASSLTGASYNEQFF. In DNA form, the CDR3 reads TGCGCCAGCAGCTTGACAGGGGCGTCCTACAATGAGCAGTTCTTC.

J is TRBJ1-1 and V is TRBV7-9; D remains unclear. Trimming pared 1 base from V and 0 bases from J, leaving 9 bases between. From germline, CDR1 is SEHNR and CDR2 FQNEAQ (reference sequence). The CDR3 totals 15 residues. DNA of the CDR3: TGTGCCAGCAGCTTAGACGGTATTGTGAACACTGAAGCTTTCTTT. It encodes CASSLDGIVNTEAFF.

Only one count was recorded for this clone. The chain is built from TRBV11-2 and TRBJ2-5; maybe TRBD1 (6 bases). The last part of the DNA fits TRBJ2-7 better; the J call may be wrong. The CDR3 consists of 13 residues. Germline lookup yields CDR1 SGHAT and CDR2 FQNNGV. The CDR3 region has the DNA TGTGCCAGCAGCGACAGGATAGGCTACGAGCAGTACTTC. It translates to CASSDRIGYEQYF.

This rearrangement joins TRBV7-2 to TRBJ2-5; possibly TRBD2 for D (5 bases). V shed 0 bases and J shed 2 bases, with 7 bases lying between them. Looked up from germline, CDR1 is SGHTA and CDR2 is FQGNSA. The CDR3 contains 14 residues. CDR3 nucleotides: TGTGCCAGCAGCTTAGCGCGCGGGCAAGAGACCCAGTACTTC. Translation gives CASSLARGQETQYF.

A few counts support this clone. The chain carries TRBV7-9 and TRBJ2-5, with D possibly matching TRBD2 (7 bases). V lost 5 bases to trimming and J lost 5 bases, with 15 bases between them. CDR3 length equals 14 residues. Germline CDR1 is SEHNR and CDR2 is FQNEAQ (reference sequence). In nucleotides, the CDR3 is TGTGCCAGCAGCCCCCGTGGGGGGGGCGAGACCCAGTACTTC. Its translation is CASSPRGGGETQYF. Combining the CDR3 with reference TRBV7-9 and TRBJ2-5 gives the whole variable domain DTGVSQNPRHKITKRGQNVTFRCDPISEHNRLYWYRQTLGQGPEFLTYFQNEAQLEKSRLLSDRFSAERPKGSFSTLEIQRTEQGDSAMYLCASSPRGGGETQYFGPGTRLLVL.

The V and J genes are TRBV5-1 and TRBJ2-2; D is unresolved. Germline V gene sequence: CDR1 SGHRS, CDR2 YFSETQ. V shed 8 bases and J shed 2 bases, with 19 bases lying between them. The CDR3 consists of 16 residues. The CDR3 sequence is CASSLGKTGNTGELFF. Here the CDR3 DNA reads TGCGCCAGTTCCCTAGGAAAGACCGGAAACACCGGGGAGCTGTTTTTT.

The genes are TRBV30 and TRBJ2-3; tentative D call: TRBD2 (5 bases). The CDR3 sequence is 15 residues long. Germline V gene lookup returns CDR1 GTSNPN and CDR2 SVGIG (reference sequence). V shed 2 bases and J shed 0 bases, with 12 bases lying between them. Here the CDR3 DNA reads TGTGCCTGGAGTCCCTTCGGGGTTAGCACAGATACGCAGTATTTT. Its protein is CAWSPFGVSTDTQYF.

V usage is TRBV5-6 and J usage is TRBJ1-6; tentatively, D is TRBD1 (6 bases). Trimming stripped 0 bases from V and 6 bases from J, with 16 bases between. The CDR3 has 17 amino acids. Germline CDR1 is SGHDT and CDR2 is YYEEEE. CDR3 loop: CASSLGHVTGSNSPLHF. Written as DNA, the CDR3 is TGTGCCAGCAGCTTGGGGCATGTCACAGGGAGTAATTCACCCCTCCACTTT.

The gene calls are TRBV2 and TRBJ1-1, with D possibly matching TRBD1 (5 bases). The CDR3 is 12 residues long. Germline values: CDR1 SNHLY, CDR2 FYNNEI. Trimming stripped 8 bases from V and 11 bases from J, with 18 bases between. CDR3 region: CASPGGGSGAFF. CDR3 coding DNA: TGTGCCAGCCCCGGGGGAGGGTCAGGGGCTTTCTTT.

As for this clone: The same CDR3 is also encoded by other DNA sequences in this sample. This chain joins TRBV7-9 and TRBJ1-4; no clear D gene. The CDR3 spans 15 residues. The germline V gene has CDR1 SEHNR and CDR2 FQNEAQ (reference sequence). Trimming stripped 5 bases from V and 2 bases from J, with 12 bases between. The CDR3 loop is CASSVAGITNEKLFF. CDR3 nucleotide sequence: TGTGCCAGCAGCGTGGCAGGCATTACTAATGAAAAACTGTTTTTT.

CDR3 amino acids: CARGQGSEKLFF. DNA for the CDR3: TGTGCCCGTGGACAGGGGAGCGAAAAACTGTTTTTT. The gene calls are TRBV30 and TRBJ1-4; 9 nucleotides line up with TRBD1. CDR1 GTSNPN and CDR2 SVGIG come from the germline V gene (reference sequence). The junction had 6 bases not matched to a gene; V was cut back by 8 bases and J by 8 bases. There are 12 residues in the CDR3.

The chain combines TRBV14 with TRBJ2-7; tentatively, D is TRBD2 (6 bases). CDR3 size: 13 residues. The V end lost 6 bases, the J end lost 12 bases, and 21 bases lay between the germline ends. The germline V gene encodes CDR1 SGHDN and CDR2 FVKESK. The CDR3 reads CASSYGRSLIRYF. The CDR3 DNA reads TGTGCCAGCAGTTACGGGAGATCGCTAATTCGGTACTTC.

The genes are TRBV5-4 and TRBJ2-7; tentatively, D is TRBD1 (7 bases). The germline gives CDR1 SGHNT, CDR2 YYREEE (reference sequence). The CDR3 is 13 amino acids. The V gene lost 4 bases and the J gene lost 5 bases, with 13 bases spanning the gap. The CDR3 nucleotides read TGTGCCAGCAGCCTCCAGGGGGGTGACGAGCAGTACTTC. Translating gives CASSLQGGDEQYF.